The T cell receptor (beta chain) under discussion was sequenced for a study of early T cells in non-severe SARS-CoV-2 infection. The CDR3 spans 11 residues. The germline V gene has CDR1 SNHLY and CDR2 FYNNEI. With 11 bases removed from V and 5 bases from J, the gap between germline ends came to 13 bases. This clonotype was recorded many times. Each single cDNA molecule received a unique molecular identifier. MiXCR was run by TCRdb on the 5' RACE reads, yielding one entry per CDR3 protein. Among 55,000 to 70,000 distinct CDR3 sequences listed, 11% were seen once. The clonotype was recovered from an adult who was a healthcare worker with PCR-confirmed SARS-CoV-2 infection or an uninfected control (not recorded which). V usage is TRBV2 and J usage is TRBJ2-7, with D possibly TRBD1 on 5 matching bases. Input material: whole blood. The CDR3 loop reads CAGAVGDEQYF. In DNA, the CDR3 is TGTGCCGGGGCAGTTGGGGACGAGCAGTACTTC.